Listed below are T cell receptor beta chains from one sample, sequenced in a study of cytomegalovirus exposure and HLA in healthy donors. Libraries were prepared by immunoSEQ multiplex PCR; TCRdb keeps only in-frame clonotypes and omits some of them. The sample holds about 140,000 clones, around 84% seen once. Sequenced input: PBMCs. These receptors originate from a man aged 45-65 years in good health and CMV-seronegative. The CDR3 runs from the conserved cysteine through the conserved F or W. A D gene is named only where the DNA matches it firmly. Only part of the rows carry a size: once, few, many, or a class if the clone is expanded.

j_call v_call clone_size d_call cdr3_aa cdr3_nt
TRBJ2-1 TRBV6-4 . . CASSDSQGGHEQFF TGTGCCAGCAGTGACTCCCAGGGGGGCCATGAGCAGTTCTTC
TRBJ2-7 TRBV5-1 once TRBD1 CASSLHEGQVYEQYF TGCGCCAGCAGCTTGCACGAAGGACAGGTTTACGAGCAGTACTTC
TRBJ2-7 TRBV29-1 . TRBD1 CSAGTGGANEQYF TGCAGCGCTGGGACAGGGGGAGCGAACGAGCAGTACTTC
TRBJ2-3 TRBV7-9 few . CASSSEGPDTQYF TGTGCCAGCAGCTCAGAGGGCCCAGATACGCAGTATTTT
TRBJ1-2 TRBV29-1 . . CSVRTGADPYGYTF TGCAGCGTCAGAACGGGTGCAGACCCCTATGGCTACACCTTC
TRBJ2-7 TRBV30 . TRBD1 CAWSPAAGTASYEQYF TGTGCCTGGAGTCCCGCTGCCGGGACAGCAAGCTACGAGCAGTACTTC
TRBJ1-2 TRBV7-9 . TRBD1 CASSSGQGSDGYTF TGTGCCAGCAGCTCGGGACAGGGGTCCGATGGCTACACCTTC
TRBJ2-7 TRBV5-6 . TRBD2 CASSRGLAGGGEQYF TGTGCCAGCAGCCGGGGCCTAGCGGGGGGTGGCGAGCAGTACTTC
TRBJ2-7 TRBV11-3 few TRBD1 CASSLDGTGGEQYF TGTGCCAGCAGCTTAGATGGGACAGGTGGCGAGCAGTACTTC
TRBJ2-1 TRBV6-5 . TRBD1 CASSVPGQGGPEQFF TGTGCCAGCAGTGTACCGGGACAGGGAGGCCCTGAGCAGTTCTTC
TRBJ1-5 TRBV28 few . CASSLAEIRGNQPQHF TGTGCCAGCAGTTTGGCGGAAATACGTGGCAATCAGCCCCAGCATTTT
TRBJ1-2 TRBV2 few TRBD1 CASRAGQLGYGYTF TGTGCCAGCCGTGCGGGACAGCTCGGCTATGGCTACACCTTC
TRBJ1-1 TRBV4-2 . . CASSQSQAQGDTEAFF TGTGCCAGCAGCCAATCACAGGCCCAAGGAGACACTGAAGCTTTCTTT
TRBJ1-2 TRBV29-1 . . CSVVDKGDYGYTF TGCAGCGTTGTAGACAAAGGGGACTATGGCTACACCTTC
TRBJ1-3 TRBV28 . . CASSFGQSSGNTIYF TGTGCCAGCAGTTTTGGACAGAGCTCTGGAAACACCATATATTTT
TRBJ1-5 TRBV19 few . CASKIGSGYQPQHF TGTGCCAGTAAAATAGGGTCAGGGTATCAGCCCCAGCATTTT
TRBJ2-1 TRBV30 . . CAWSPDSYNEQFF TGTGCCTGGAGTCCGGACAGCTACAATGAGCAGTTCTTC